One and the same sample provided the 18 T cell receptor beta chains below, sequenced in a study of T cells in Graves' hyperthyroidism and ophthalmopathy. Authors of the study amplified TCR beta CDR3 regions from RNA transcripts. First-round RT-PCR targeting the TCR CDR3 was performed with the HTBI primer set. TCRdb ran MiXCR on the multiplex PCR reads and lists one entry per CDR3 protein. The sample holds around 450,000 distinct CDR3 sequences; about a sixth are singletons and the top ten take roughly 8%. The sample consisted of blood. All receptors derive from a woman aged 18-35 years with Graves' hyperthyroidism.

Ten or more counts support this clonotype. V is TRBV19 and J is TRBJ2-2; TRBD1 aligns across 7 bases. From germline, CDR1 is LNHDA and CDR2 SQIVND (reference sequence). The V segment lost 3 bases and the J segment 1 base; nucleotides outside the gene matches: 5. The CDR3 extends over 16 amino acids. CDR3 region: CASSMIGTVNTGELFF. The CDR3 coding sequence is TGTGCCAGTAGTATGATCGGGACAGTGAACACCGGGGAGCTGTTTTTT.

The chain has TRBV19 and TRBJ1-5; D perhaps matches TRBD1 (5 bases). The V gene's germline CDR1 is LNHDA and CDR2 SQIVND (reference sequence). The CDR3 consists of 14 residues. Trimming cost V 3 bases and J 3 bases, with 9 bases left between them. CDR3 loop: CASSIGGYNQPQHF. CDR3 DNA sequence: TGTGCCAGTAGTATTGGGGGGTACAATCAGCCCCAGCATTTT. Drawing the rest from reference TRBV19 and TRBJ1-5, the complete variable domain is DGGITQSPKYLFRKEGQNVTLSCEQNLNHDAMYWYRQDPGQGLRLIYYSQIVNDFQKGDIAEGYSVSREKKESFPLTVTSAQKNPTAFYLCASSIGGYNQPQHFGDGTRLSIL.

This clonotype was recorded at least ten times. The chain employs TRBV12-3 or TRBV12-4 and TRBJ2-2; D ambiguous. Trimming removed 2 bases from V and 2 bases from J, with 6 bases in between. CDR3 size: 14 residues. Written as DNA, the CDR3 is TGTGCCAGCAGTTTAATCGTCAACACCGGGGAGCTGTTTTTT. Translation gives CASSLIVNTGELFF.

This clonotype came up many times. The chain combines TRBV10-3 with TRBJ2-7; 9 bases fit TRBD2. This CDR3 is 16 amino acids long. Trimming removed 0 bases from V and 6 bases from J; junction bases left unmatched: 9. Per the germline V gene, CDR1 is ENHRY and CDR2 is SYGVKD. In DNA, the CDR3 is TGTGCCATCAGTGAGTCGCCGGGACTAGCACTCGTCGAGCAGTACTTC. This encodes CAISESPGLALVEQYF.

CDR3 amino acids: CASSPTPFGNTIYF. The CDR3, as DNA: TGCGCCAGCAGCCCAACACCGTTTGGAAACACCATATATTTT. The V call is TRBV4-1, the J call TRBJ1-3; D ambiguous. The CDR3 consists of 14 residues. Germline V lookup: CDR1 MGHRA, CDR2 YSYEKL. With 4 bases removed from V and 3 bases from J, the gap between germline ends came to 10 bases.

In this sample, this clonotype turned up many times. V usage is TRBV5-1 and J usage is TRBJ2-7, with unresolved D. V was clipped by 5 bases and J by 0 bases, with 9 bases between them. CDR3 length equals 13 residues. Germline CDR1 reads SGHRS; CDR2 reads YFSETQ. CDR3 DNA: TGCGCCAGCAGGGCCACCGTCTCCTACGAGCAGTACTTC. It codes for CASRATVSYEQYF.

This clonotype was found many times. The chain is built from TRBV12-3 or TRBV12-4 and TRBJ2-2; perhaps D is TRBD1 or TRBD2 (5 bases each). The V end was cut by 5 bases, the J end by 8 bases, with 9 bases between. The CDR3 totals 12 residues. CDR3 amino acids: CASSRGAGELFF. CDR3 in DNA: TGTGCCAGCAGTAGGGGAGCTGGGGAGCTGTTTTTT.

This clonotype was counted at least ten times. V and J are TRBV2 and TRBJ2-2, with 9 positions matching TRBD2. This CDR3 comprises 14 residues. The V gene end was trimmed by 8 bases and the J gene end by 7 bases; junction bases not matched to a gene: 8. Germline V gene sequence: CDR1 SNHLY, CDR2 FYNNEI. CDR3 DNA: TGTGCCAGCGGGCGCGGGGGGGCTATCGGGGAGCTGTTTTTT. Its protein is CASGRGGAIGELFF.

This clonotype was counted between two and nine times. V and J are TRBV3-1 and TRBJ1-2; the D is unclear. The V end was cut by 1 base, the J end by 8 bases, with 8 bases between. Germline values: CDR1 LGHDT, CDR2 YNNKEL (reference sequence). This CDR3 contains 12 residues. The CDR3 coding sequence is TGTGCCAGCAGCCAAGGGGTCTTAGGCTACACCTTC. Encoded protein: CASSQGVLGYTF.

This clonotype has ten or more counts. The CDR3 spells CASSQDGAQGIRDTQYF. CDR3 coding DNA: TGTGCCAGCAGCCAAGATGGGGCCCAGGGCATTCGTGATACGCAGTATTTT. This rearrangement joins TRBV3-1 to TRBJ2-3; D possibly corresponds to TRBD1 (5 bases). This CDR3 region has 17 residues. V was pared by 0 bases and J by 6 bases, with 19 bases between. Germline V gives CDR1 LGHDT, CDR2 YNNKEL (reference sequence).

This clonotype was detected ten times or more. The chain recombines TRBV15 with TRBJ1-1, with D unresolved. V lost 0 bases, J lost 4 bases, and 9 bases lay in between. The CDR3 runs to 14 residues. From germline, CDR1 is LNHNV and CDR2 YYDKDF (reference sequence). CDR3 sequence: CATSRDRGSTEAFF. The DNA of the CDR3 is TGTGCCACCAGCAGAGATCGTGGGAGCACTGAAGCTTTCTTT. The full variable domain, with the rest looked up from reference TRBV15 and TRBJ1-1, is DAMVIQNPRYQVTQFGKPVTLSCSQTLNHNVMYWYQQKSSQAPKLLFHYYDKDFNNEADTPDNFQSRRPNTSFCFLDIRSPGLGDTAMYLCATSRDRGSTEAFFGQGTRLTVV.

There are a few counts of this clonotype. The genes are TRBV18 and TRBJ2-3; the match to TRBD1 covers 7 bases. Germline loops: CDR1 KGHSH, CDR2 LQKENI. J lost 6 bases, V lost 1 base, and 7 bases had no gene match. The CDR3 loop spans 15 amino acids. In nucleotides, the CDR3 is TGTGCCAGCTCACCACAAGGGGACAGTCAGGATACGCAGTATTTT. Its protein is CASSPQGDSQDTQYF.

Note on this clonotype: This may be a read error, as it is one base from a much larger clone. The chain is built from TRBV30 and TRBJ2-5; either TRBD1 or TRBD2 may fit D (5 bases each). Germline V lookup: CDR1 GTSNPN, CDR2 SVGIG (reference sequence). The germline V and J ends were trimmed by 4 bases and 3 bases, with 15 bases remaining between them. The CDR3 runs to 14 residues. This CDR3 is CAWNQGVAEETQYF. CDR3 nucleotide sequence: TGTGCCTGGAACCAGGGAGTAGCTGAAGAGACCCAGTACTTC.

This clonotype was counted ten times or more. This chain links TRBV9 with TRBJ1-1, with TRBD1 identical over 12 bases. V gave up 4 bases and J gave up 2 bases; unmatched junction bases: 12. This CDR3 contains 18 residues. CDR1 is SGDLS, CDR2 YYNGEE, per germline. The CDR3 is CASSPLLGQGASNTEAFF. In DNA form, the CDR3 reads TGTGCCAGCAGCCCTCTTCTGGGACAGGGGGCTAGTAACACTGAAGCTTTCTTT.

There are many counts of this clonotype. The V call is TRBV11-2, the J call TRBJ1-1; D is perhaps TRBD1 (5 bases). Trimming cost V 3 bases and J 2 bases, with 10 bases left between them. Germline-derived CDR1 and CDR2 are SGHAT and FQNNGV. The CDR3 length is 14 residues. CDR3 in DNA: TGTGCCAGCAGCTTCAACAGGTTAAACACTGAAGCTTTCTTT. It codes for CASSFNRLNTEAFF.

There are many counts of this clonotype. This rearrangement joins TRBV5-1 to TRBJ2-1; tentative D call: TRBD2 (6 bases). The germline V gene has CDR1 SGHRS and CDR2 YFSETQ. This CDR3 has 16 residues. The V and J ends lost 3 bases and 0 bases respectively, with 13 bases between them. The CDR3 region has the DNA TGCGCCAGCAGCTCCCTAGCGCTAAGCTCCTACAATGAGCAGTTCTTC. Amino acids: CASSSLALSSYNEQFF.

The J gene is TRBJ2-5, the V gene TRBV2; a possible D gene is TRBD1 (6 bases). The V gene lost 3 bases and the J gene lost 3 bases, with 11 bases spanning the gap. The germline gives CDR1 SNHLY, CDR2 FYNNEI. This CDR3 region has 14 residues. The DNA for the CDR3 is TGTGCCAGCAGTGAGCAGGGGCGGAAAGAGACCCAGTACTTC. It yields the protein CASSEQGRKETQYF.

Concerning this clonotype: A read error may explain this, as a much larger clone is one base away. This chain links TRBV13 with TRBJ1-4; D ambiguous. The CDR3 extends over 17 amino acids. CDR1 and CDR2 from the germline V gene are PRHDT and FYEKMQ (reference sequence). Here the CDR3 DNA reads TGTGCCGGCAGCTTAGGCCCAACCGGACCAACTAATGAAAAACTGTTTTTT. This codes for CAGSLGPTGPTNEKLFF.